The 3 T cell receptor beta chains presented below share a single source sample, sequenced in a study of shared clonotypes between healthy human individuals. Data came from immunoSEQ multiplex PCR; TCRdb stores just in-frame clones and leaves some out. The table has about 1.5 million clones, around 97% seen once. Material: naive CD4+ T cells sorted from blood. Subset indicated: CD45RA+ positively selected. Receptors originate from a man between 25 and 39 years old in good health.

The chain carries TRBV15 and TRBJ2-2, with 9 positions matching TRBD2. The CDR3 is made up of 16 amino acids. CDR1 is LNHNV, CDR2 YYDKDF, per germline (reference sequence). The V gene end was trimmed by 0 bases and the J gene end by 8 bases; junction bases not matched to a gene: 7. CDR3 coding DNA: TGTGCCACCAGCAGAGATAGCGGGAGACTACGGGGGGAGCTGTTTTTT. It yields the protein CATSRDSGRLRGELFF.

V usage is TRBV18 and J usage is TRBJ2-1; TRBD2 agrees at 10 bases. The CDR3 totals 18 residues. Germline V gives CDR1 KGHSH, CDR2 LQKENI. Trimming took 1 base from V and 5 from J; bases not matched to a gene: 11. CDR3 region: CASSPLFQTSGRDNEQFF. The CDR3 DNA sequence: TGTGCCAGCTCACCACTGTTTCAGACTAGCGGGCGGGACAATGAGCAGTTCTTC. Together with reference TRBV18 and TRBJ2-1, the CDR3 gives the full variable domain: NAGVMQNPRHLVRRRGQEARLRCSPMKGHSHVYWYRQLPEEGLKFMVYLQKENIIDESGMPKERFSAEFPKEGPSILRIQQVVRGDSAAYFCASSPLFQTSGRDNEQFFGPGTRLTVL.

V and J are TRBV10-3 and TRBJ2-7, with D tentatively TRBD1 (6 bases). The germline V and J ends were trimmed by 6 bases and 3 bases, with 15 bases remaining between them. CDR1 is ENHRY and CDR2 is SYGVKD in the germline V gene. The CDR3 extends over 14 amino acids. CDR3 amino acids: CAIRPGQNLYEQYF. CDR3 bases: TGTGCCATCAGGCCGGGACAAAATCTCTACGAGCAGTACTTC.